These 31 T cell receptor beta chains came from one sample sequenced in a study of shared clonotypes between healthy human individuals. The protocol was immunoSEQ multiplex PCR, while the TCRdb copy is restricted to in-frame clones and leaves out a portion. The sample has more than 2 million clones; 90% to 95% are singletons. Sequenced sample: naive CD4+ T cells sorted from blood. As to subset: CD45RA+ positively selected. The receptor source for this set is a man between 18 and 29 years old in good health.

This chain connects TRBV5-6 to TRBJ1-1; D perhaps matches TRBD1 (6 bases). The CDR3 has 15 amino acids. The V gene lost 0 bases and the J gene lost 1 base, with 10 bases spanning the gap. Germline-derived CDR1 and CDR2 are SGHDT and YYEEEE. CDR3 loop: CASSLEGEANTEAFF. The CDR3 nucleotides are TGTGCCAGCAGCTTGGAGGGGGAAGCGAACACTGAAGCTTTCTTT.

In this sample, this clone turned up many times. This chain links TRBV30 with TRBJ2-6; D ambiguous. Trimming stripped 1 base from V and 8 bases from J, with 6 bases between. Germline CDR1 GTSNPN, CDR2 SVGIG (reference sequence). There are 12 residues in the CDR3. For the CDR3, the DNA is TGTGCCTGGAGTGAACAGCCCAACGTCCTGACTTTC. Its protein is CAWSEQPNVLTF. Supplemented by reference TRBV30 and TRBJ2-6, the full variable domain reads SQTIHQWPATLVQPVGSPLSLECTVEGTSNPNLYWYRQAAGRGLQLLFYSVGIGQISSEVPQNLSASRPQDRQFILSSKKLLLSDSGFYLCAWSEQPNVLTFGAGSRLTVL.

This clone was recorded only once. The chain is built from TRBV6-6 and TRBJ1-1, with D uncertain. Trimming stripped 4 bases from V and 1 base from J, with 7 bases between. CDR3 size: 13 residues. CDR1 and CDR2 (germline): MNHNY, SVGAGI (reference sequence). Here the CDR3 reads CASSSYKNTEAFF. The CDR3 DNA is TGTGCCAGCAGTTCTTACAAGAACACTGAAGCTTTCTTT.

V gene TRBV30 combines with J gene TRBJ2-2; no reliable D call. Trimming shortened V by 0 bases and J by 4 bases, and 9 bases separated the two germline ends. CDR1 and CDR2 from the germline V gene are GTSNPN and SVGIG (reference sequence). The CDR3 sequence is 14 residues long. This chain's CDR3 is CAWSVFESTGELFF. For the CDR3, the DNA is TGTGCCTGGAGTGTATTTGAGTCCACCGGGGAGCTGTTTTTT.

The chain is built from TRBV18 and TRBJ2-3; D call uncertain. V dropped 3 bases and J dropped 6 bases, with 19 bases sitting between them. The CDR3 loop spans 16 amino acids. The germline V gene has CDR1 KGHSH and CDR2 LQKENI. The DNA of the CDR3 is TGTGCCAGCTCACCGCCGGTCGGGTACCCGGCGGATACGCAGTATTTT. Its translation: CASSPPVGYPADTQYF.

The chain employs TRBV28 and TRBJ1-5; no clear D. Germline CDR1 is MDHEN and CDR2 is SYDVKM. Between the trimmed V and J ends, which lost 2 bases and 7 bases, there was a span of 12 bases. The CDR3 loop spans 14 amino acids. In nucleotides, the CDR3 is TGTGCCAGCAGTTTAGTCACCGGCAGACAGCCCCAGCATTTT. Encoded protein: CASSLVTGRQPQHF.

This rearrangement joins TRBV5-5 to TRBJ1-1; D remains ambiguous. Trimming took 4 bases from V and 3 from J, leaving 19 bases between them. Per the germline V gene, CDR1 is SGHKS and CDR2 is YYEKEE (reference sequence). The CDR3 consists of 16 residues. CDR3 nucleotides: TGTGCCAGCAGCATAACGTGGGTACTCAGTGACACTGAAGCTTTCTTT. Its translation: CASSITWVLSDTEAFF.

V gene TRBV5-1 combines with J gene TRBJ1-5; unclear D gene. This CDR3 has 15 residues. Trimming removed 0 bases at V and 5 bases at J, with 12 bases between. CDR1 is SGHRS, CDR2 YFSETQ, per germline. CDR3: CASSLGEKSHQPQHF. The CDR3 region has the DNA TGCGCCAGCAGCTTGGGGGAAAAGTCCCATCAGCCCCAGCATTTT.

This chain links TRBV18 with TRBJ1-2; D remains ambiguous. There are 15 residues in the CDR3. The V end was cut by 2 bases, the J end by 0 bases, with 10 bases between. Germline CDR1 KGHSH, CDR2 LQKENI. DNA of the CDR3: TGTGCCAGCTCACCAGCCAGTCAGACTAACTATGGCTACACCTTC. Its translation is CASSPASQTNYGYTF.

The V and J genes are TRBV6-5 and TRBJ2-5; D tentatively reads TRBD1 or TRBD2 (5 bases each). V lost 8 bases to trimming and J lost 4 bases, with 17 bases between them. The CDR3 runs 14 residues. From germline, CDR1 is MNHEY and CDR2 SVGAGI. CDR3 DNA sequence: TGTGCCAGCGGAGGCGGAAGGACACGAGAGACCCAGTACTTC. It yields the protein CASGGGRTRETQYF.

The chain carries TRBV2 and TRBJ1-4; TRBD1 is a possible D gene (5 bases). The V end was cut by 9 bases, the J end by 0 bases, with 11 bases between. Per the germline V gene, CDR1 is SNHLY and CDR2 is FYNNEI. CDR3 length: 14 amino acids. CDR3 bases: TGTGCCAGTTTGGGACGCCCAACTAATGAAAAACTGTTTTTT. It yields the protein CASLGRPTNEKLFF.

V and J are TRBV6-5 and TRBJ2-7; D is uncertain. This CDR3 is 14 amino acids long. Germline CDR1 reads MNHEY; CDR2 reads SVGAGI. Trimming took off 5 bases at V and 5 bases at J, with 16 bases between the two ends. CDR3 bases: TGTGCCAGCAGTAGCTCCGGGTCTACCGACGAGCAGTACTTC. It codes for CASSSSGSTDEQYF.

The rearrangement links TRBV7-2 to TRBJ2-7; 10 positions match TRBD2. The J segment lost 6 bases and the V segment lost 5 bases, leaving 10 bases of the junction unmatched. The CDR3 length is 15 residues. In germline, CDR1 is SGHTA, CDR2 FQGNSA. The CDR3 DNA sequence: TGTGCCAGCAGCACAGGTCTAGCGGGAGCCAGCGAGCAGTACTTC. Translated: CASSTGLAGASEQYF.

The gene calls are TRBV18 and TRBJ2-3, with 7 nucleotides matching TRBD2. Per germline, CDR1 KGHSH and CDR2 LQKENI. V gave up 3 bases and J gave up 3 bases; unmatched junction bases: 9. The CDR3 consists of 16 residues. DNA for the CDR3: TGTGCCAGCTCACCCCCGGGGGGAGGTGTGACAGATACGCAGTATTTT. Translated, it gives CASSPPGGGVTDTQYF.

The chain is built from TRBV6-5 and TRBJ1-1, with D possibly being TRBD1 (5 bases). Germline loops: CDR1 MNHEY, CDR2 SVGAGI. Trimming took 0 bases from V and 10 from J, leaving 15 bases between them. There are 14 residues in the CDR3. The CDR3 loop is CASSYSFWGTGAFF. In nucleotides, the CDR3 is TGTGCCAGCAGTTACTCGTTCTGGGGGACCGGAGCTTTCTTT.

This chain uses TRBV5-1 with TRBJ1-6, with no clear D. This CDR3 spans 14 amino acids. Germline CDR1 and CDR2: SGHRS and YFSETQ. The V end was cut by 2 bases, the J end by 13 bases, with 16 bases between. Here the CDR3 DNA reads TGCGCCAGCAGCTTTGCTCTCTCAACAGCCCCCCTCCACTTT. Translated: CASSFALSTAPLHF.

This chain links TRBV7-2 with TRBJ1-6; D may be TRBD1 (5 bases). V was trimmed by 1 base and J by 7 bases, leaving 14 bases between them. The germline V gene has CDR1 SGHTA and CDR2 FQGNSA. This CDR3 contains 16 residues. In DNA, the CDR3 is TGTGCCAGCAGCTTAGTTGAGGGACTCACCAATTCACCCCTCCACTTT. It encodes CASSLVEGLTNSPLHF.

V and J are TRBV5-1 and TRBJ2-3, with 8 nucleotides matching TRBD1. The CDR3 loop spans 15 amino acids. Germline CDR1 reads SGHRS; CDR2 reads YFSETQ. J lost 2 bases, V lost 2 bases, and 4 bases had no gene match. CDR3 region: CASSLQGDSTDTQYF. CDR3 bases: TGCGCCAGCAGCTTACAGGGGGACTCCACAGATACGCAGTATTTT.

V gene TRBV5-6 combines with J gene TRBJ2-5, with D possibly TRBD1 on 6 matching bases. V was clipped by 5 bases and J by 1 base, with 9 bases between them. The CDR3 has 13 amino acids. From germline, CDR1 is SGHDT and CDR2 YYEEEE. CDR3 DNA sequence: TGTGCCAGCAGACCGACAGGCCAAGAGACCCAGTACTTC. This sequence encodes CASRPTGQETQYF.

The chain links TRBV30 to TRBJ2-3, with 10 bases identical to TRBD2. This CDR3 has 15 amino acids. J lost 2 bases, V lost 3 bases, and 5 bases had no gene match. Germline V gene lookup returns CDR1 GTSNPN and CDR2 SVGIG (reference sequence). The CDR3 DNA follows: TGTGCCTGGAGCCCGGGACTAGCGAACACAGATACGCAGTATTTT. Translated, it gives CAWSPGLANTDTQYF. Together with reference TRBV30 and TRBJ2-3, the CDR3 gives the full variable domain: SQTIHQWPATLVQPVGSPLSLECTVEGTSNPNLYWYRQAAGRGLQLLFYSVGIGQISSEVPQNLSASRPQDRQFILSSKKLLLSDSGFYLCAWSPGLANTDTQYFGPGTRLTVL.

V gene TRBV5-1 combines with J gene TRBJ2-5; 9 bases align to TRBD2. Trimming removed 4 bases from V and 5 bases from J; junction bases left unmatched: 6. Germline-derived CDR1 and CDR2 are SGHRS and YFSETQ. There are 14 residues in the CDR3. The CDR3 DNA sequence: TGCGCCAGCAGCCTCGGACTAGCGCATGAGACCCAGTACTTC. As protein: CASSLGLAHETQYF.

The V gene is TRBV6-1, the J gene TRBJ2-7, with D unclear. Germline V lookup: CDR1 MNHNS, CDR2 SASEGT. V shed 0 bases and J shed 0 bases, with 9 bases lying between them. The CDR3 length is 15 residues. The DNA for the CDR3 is TGTGCCAGCAGTGAAGCGCTTCCGAGCTCCTACGAGCAGTACTTC. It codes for CASSEALPSSYEQYF.

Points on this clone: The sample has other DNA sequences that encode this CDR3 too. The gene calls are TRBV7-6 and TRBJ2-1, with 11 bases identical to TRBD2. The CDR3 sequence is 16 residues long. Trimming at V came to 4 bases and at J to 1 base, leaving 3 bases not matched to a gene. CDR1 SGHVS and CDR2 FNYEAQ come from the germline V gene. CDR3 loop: CASSSGLAESYNEQFF. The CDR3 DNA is TGTGCCAGCAGCTCGGGACTAGCGGAATCCTACAATGAGCAGTTCTTC. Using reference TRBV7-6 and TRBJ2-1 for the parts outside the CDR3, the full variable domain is GAGVSQSPRYKVTKRGQDVALRCDPISGHVSLYWYRQALGQGPEFLTYFNYEAQQDKSGLPNDRFSAERPEGSISTLTIQRTEQRDSAMYRCASSSGLAESYNEQFFGPGTRLTVL.

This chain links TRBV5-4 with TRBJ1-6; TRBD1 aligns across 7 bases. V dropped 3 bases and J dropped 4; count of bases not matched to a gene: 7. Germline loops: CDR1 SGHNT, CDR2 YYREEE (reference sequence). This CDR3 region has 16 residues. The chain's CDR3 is CASSSGETGYNSPLHF. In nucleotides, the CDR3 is TGTGCCAGCAGCTCTGGCGAGACAGGGTATAATTCACCCCTCCACTTT.

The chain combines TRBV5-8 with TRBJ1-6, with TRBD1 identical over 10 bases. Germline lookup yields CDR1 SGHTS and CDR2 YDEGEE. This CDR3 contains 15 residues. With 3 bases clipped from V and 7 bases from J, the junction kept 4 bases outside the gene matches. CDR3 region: CASSWATGGNSPLHF. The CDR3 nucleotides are TGTGCCAGCAGCTGGGCGACAGGGGGCAATTCACCCCTCCACTTT. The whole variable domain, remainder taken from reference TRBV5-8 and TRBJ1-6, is EAGVTQSPTHLIKTRGQQATLRCSPISGHTSVYWYQQALGLGLQFLLWYDEGEERNRGNFPPRFSGRQFPNYSSELNVNALELEDSALYLCASSWATGGNSPLHFGNGTRLTVT.

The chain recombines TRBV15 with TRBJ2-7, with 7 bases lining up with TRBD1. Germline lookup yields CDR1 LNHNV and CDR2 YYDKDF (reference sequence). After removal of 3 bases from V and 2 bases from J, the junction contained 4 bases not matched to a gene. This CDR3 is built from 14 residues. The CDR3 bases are TGTGCCACCAGCAGGCCGGGACAGACCTACGAGCAGTACTTC. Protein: CATSRPGQTYEQYF. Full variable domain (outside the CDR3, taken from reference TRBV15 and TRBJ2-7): DAMVIQNPRYQVTQFGKPVTLSCSQTLNHNVMYWYQQKSSQAPKLLFHYYDKDFNNEADTPDNFQSRRPNTSFCFLDIRSPGLGDTAMYLCATSRPGQTYEQYFGPGTRLTVT.

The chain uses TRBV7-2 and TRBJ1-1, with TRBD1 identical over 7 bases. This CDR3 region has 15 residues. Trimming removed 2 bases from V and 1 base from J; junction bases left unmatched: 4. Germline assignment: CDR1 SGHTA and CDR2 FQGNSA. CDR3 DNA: TGTGCCAGCAGCTTAACAGGGGATGGGAACACTGAAGCTTTCTTT. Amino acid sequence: CASSLTGDGNTEAFF.

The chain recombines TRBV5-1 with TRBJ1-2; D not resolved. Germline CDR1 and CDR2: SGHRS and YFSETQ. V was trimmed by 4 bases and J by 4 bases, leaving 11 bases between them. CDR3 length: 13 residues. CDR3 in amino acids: CASSPYEGYGYTF. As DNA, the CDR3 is TGCGCCAGCAGCCCCTATGAAGGCTATGGCTACACCTTC.

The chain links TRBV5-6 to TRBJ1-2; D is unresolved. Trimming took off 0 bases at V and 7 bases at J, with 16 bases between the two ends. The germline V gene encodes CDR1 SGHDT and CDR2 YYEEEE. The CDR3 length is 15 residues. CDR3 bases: TGTGCCAGCAGCTTGGCGGCCTCCCTAAAGGGTGGCTACACCTTC. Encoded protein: CASSLAASLKGGYTF.

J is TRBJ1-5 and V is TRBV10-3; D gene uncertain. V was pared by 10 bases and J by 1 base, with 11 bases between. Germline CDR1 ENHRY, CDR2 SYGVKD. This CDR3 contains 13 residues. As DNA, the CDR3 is TGTGCCACCAGCTCAGTGAGCAATCAGCCCCAGCATTTT. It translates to CATSSVSNQPQHF.

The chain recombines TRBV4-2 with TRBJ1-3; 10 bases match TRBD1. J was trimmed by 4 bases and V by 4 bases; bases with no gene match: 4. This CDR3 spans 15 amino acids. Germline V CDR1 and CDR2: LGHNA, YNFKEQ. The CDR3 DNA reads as TGTGCCAGCAGCCGAGACAGGGGGCTAGGAAACACCATATATTTT. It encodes CASSRDRGLGNTIYF.